A selection of T cell receptor beta chains follows, all from one sample in a study of CD8 T cells in ankylosing spondylitis. One entry per CDR3 protein, called by TCRdb with MiXCR from the 5' RACE reads. The profile covers some 140,000 distinct CDR3 sequences, with roughly 8% appearing a single time and 7.3% taken by the ten largest. Material: synovial fluid, either unsorted or a sorted T cell fraction (not recorded which). These receptors were collected from a male donor with ankylosing spondylitis. CDR3s include the opening cysteine and the closing phenylalanine or tryptophan. The D gene is left open where the match is weak. Clone size is stated in some rows and not others, as once, few, many or a class when expanded.

v_call	j_call	clone_size	d_call	cdr3_aa	cdr3_nt
TRBV20-1	TRBJ2-5	many	NA	CSEGERGQETQYF	TGCAGTGAGGGGGAAAGGGGTCAAGAGACCCAGTACTTC
TRBV6-1	TRBJ1-1	NA	NA	CASRLQVTNTEAFF	TGTGCCAGCAGACTACAGGTTACGAACACTGAAGCTTTCTTT
TRBV20-1	TRBJ1-2	many	TRBD1	CSADGQGVSWGYTF	TGCAGTGCGGATGGACAGGGGGTCTCCTGGGGCTACACCTTC
TRBV11-3	TRBJ2-3	many	TRBD2	CASSPGTSGMGTDTQYF	TGTGCCAGCAGCCCAGGGACTAGCGGGATGGGAACAGATACGCAGTATTTT
TRBV6-1	TRBJ2-2	NA	NA	CASKGSGAGELFF	TGTGCCAGCAAGGGTAGCGGTGCCGGGGAGCTGTTTTTT
TRBV2	TRBJ2-1	NA	TRBD2	CASISGRSYNEQFF	TGTGCCAGTATTAGCGGGAGGTCCTACAATGAGCAGTTCTTC
TRBV5-5	TRBJ1-6	NA	TRBD1	CASSTNDRDYSPLHF	TGTGCCAGCAGCACAAACGACAGGGATTATTCACCCCTCCACTTT
TRBV15	TRBJ1-2	many	NA	CATSRDRMGNYGYTF	TGTGCCACCAGCAGAGATCGGATGGGGAACTATGGCTACACCTTC
TRBV20-1	TRBJ2-5	many	TRBD1	CSANHRGRGETQYF	TGCAGTGCTAATCACAGGGGGCGCGGGGAGACCCAGTACTTC
TRBV11-1	TRBJ2-1	NA	NA	CASSFRDSSYNEQFF	TGTGCCAGCAGCTTCAGGGATAGCTCCTACAATGAGCAGTTCTTC
TRBV5-5	TRBJ2-1	many	NA	CASSSSGREFF	TGTGCCAGCAGCTCCTCCGGACGGGAGTTCTTC
TRBV5-1	TRBJ2-5	many	NA	CASSAPGQETQYF	TGCGCCAGCAGCGCCCCGGGACAAGAGACCCAGTACTTC
TRBV5-6	TRBJ2-3	few	NA	CASSFTRGTDTQYF	TGTGCCAGCAGCTTCACTAGAGGGACAGATACGCAGTATTTT
TRBV3-1	TRBJ1-1	many	NA	CASSQEPGGSTEAFF	TGTGCCAGCAGCCAAGAGCCGGGAGGGAGCACTGAAGCTTTCTTT
TRBV20-1	TRBJ2-7	NA	NA	CSAGSRPMPYEQYF	TGCAGTGCCGGGTCGAGGCCGATGCCCTACGAGCAGTACTTC
TRBV6-1	TRBJ2-5	many	TRBD1	CASSRTGAEAETQYF	TGTGCCAGCAGTCGGACAGGGGCAGAAGCAGAGACCCAGTACTTC
TRBV2	TRBJ1-5	NA	NA	CASKGTRGHNQPQHF	TGTGCCAGCAAAGGGACAAGGGGCCATAATCAGCCCCAGCATTTT
TRBV18	TRBJ1-2	many	NA	CASSPPTDLRGYTF	TGTGCCAGCTCACCCCCTACAGATCTCCGGGGCTACACCTTC
TRBV6-1	TRBJ2-7	many	NA	CASSRGPLNYEQYF	TGTGCCAGCAGTCGTGGCCCCTTAAACTACGAGCAGTACTTC
TRBV19	TRBJ2-7	many	TRBD2	CASSIGGGAYEQYF	TGTGCCAGTAGTATCGGCGGGGGGGCCTACGAGCAGTACTTC
TRBV20-1	TRBJ2-7	NA	TRBD2	CSASGGANTGEQYF	TGCAGTGCTAGCGGGGGGGCCAATACGGGCGAGCAGTACTTC
TRBV28	TRBJ1-2	many	NA	CASSLSRGGGYTF	TGTGCCAGCAGTTTATCCCGGGGCGGGGGCTACACCTTC
TRBV7-2	TRBJ1-2	few	NA	CASSPQGRAGGYTF	TGTGCCAGCAGCCCCCAGGGCAGGGCTGGCGGCTACACCTTC
TRBV5-1	TRBJ1-1	NA	NA	CASRGASNTEAFF	TGCGCCAGCAGAGGGGCCTCGAACACTGAAGCTTTCTTT
TRBV20-1	TRBJ1-1	many	NA	CSASAGLNTEAFF	TGCAGTGCTAGCGCAGGCCTGAACACTGAAGCTTTCTTT
TRBV6-5	TRBJ2-5	NA	NA	CASTNVQETQYF	TGTGCCAGCACCAACGTCCAAGAGACCCAGTACTTC
TRBV28	TRBJ1-5	NA	TRBD1	CASSSGQGPDQPQHF	TGTGCCAGCAGTTCGGGACAGGGCCCGGATCAGCCCCAGCATTTT
TRBV4-1	TRBJ2-5	NA	TRBD2	CASSRRLAGEVLETQYF	TGCGCCAGCAGCCGACGACTAGCGGGAGAGGTGTTGGAGACCCAGTACTTC
TRBV4-2	TRBJ2-3	many	TRBD2	CASSQDAAGGPDTQYF	TGTGCCAGCAGCCAAGATGCGGCGGGGGGACCAGATACGCAGTATTTT
TRBV28	TRBJ2-3	NA	NA	CASSSFASRSDTQYF	TGTGCCAGCAGTTCCTTCGCCTCGCGGTCAGATACGCAGTATTTT
TRBV20-1	TRBJ1-2	many	NA	CSPWGNYGYTF	TGCAGTCCTTGGGGTAACTATGGCTACACCTTC
TRBV4-2	TRBJ1-5	NA	TRBD1	CASSLSGTGDQPQHF	TGTGCCAGCAGCCTCTCCGGGACAGGGGATCAGCCCCAGCATTTT
TRBV2	TRBJ2-1	many	NA	CASSEGVDSTYNEQFF	TGTGCCAGCAGTGAGGGGGTGGACAGTACCTACAATGAGCAGTTCTTC
TRBV29-1	TRBJ2-3	many	NA	CSVDPGRSTDTQYF	TGCAGCGTTGATCCCGGTAGGTCGACAGATACGCAGTATTTT
TRBV20-1	TRBJ2-7	many	TRBD2	CSATSLAGGGRQYF	TGCAGTGCTACTTCCCTAGCGGGAGGGGGTCGGCAGTACTTC
TRBV15	TRBJ2-7	many	TRBD2	CATSRDSAGAYEQYF	TGTGCCACCAGCAGAGATTCAGCGGGGGCCTACGAGCAGTACTTC
TRBV27	TRBJ1-3	many	NA	CASSLSPALSGNTIYF	TGTGCCAGCAGTTTATCCCCCGCCCTCTCTGGAAACACCATATATTTT
TRBV28	TRBJ1-6	many	TRBD1	CASRPRDRDHSPLHF	TGTGCCAGCAGACCCAGAGACAGGGATCATTCACCCCTCCACTTT
TRBV6-5	TRBJ1-5	many	NA	CASHNPNQPQHF	TGTGCCAGCCATAACCCCAATCAGCCCCAGCATTTT
TRBV11-2	TRBJ2-2	few	TRBD2	CASSLRWGAGGHIGELFF	TGTGCCAGCAGCCTACGATGGGGAGCGGGGGGGCATATCGGGGAGCTGTTTTTT
TRBV12-3/TRBV12-4	TRBJ1-5	few	NA	CASSLVDWGNQPQHF	TGTGCCAGCAGTTTAGTCGATTGGGGTAATCAGCCCCAGCATTTT
TRBV20-1	TRBJ2-1	few	TRBD2	CSAGLAGESEQFF	TGCAGTGCCGGACTAGCGGGAGAGAGTGAGCAGTTCTTC